These 16 T cell receptor beta chains originate from one sample sequenced in a study of identical twins (TCRdb year 2016). The protocol used for the library was 5' RACE. TCRdb names Illumina HiSeq 2000 as the instrument used. TCRdb took the public reads, trimmed them with fastp at Q25, ran MiXCR for clone calling and kept in-frame beta chains. Every entry covers one CDR3 protein and lists the most common genes and DNA from its rows. The sample table records approximately 700,000 distinct CDR3 sequences; 5.5% to 7.5% of these occur just once. The ten biggest clones cover 1.5% to 2% of the sample. The sample was naive T cells sorted from blood. The cell subset or site label for this specimen denotes: cells isolated with a human naive T-cell isolation kit. The receptors originated from a man aged 18 to 35 in good health.

In this sample, this clonotype turned up many times. The V gene is TRBV6-2 or TRBV6-3, the J gene TRBJ2-1; 11 positions match TRBD2. Losses at the gene ends were 0 bases for V and 2 bases for J; bases not matched to a gene: 15. The V gene's germline CDR1 is MNHEY and CDR2 SVGEGT. The CDR3 spans 21 residues. The CDR3 sequence: CASSYSGTSGTEVTPYNEQFF. In nucleotides, the CDR3 is TGTGCCAGCAGTTACTCAGGGACTAGCGGCACCGAGGTTACCCCCTACAATGAGCAGTTCTTC.

This sequence joins TRBV19 and TRBJ2-1, with 9 bases that match TRBD1. CDR3 length: 16 residues. Germline V gene data show CDR1 as LNHDA and CDR2 as SQIVND (reference sequence). Trimming removed 6 bases from V and 4 bases from J; junction bases left unmatched: 10. The CDR3 spells CASRTGGQHLYNEQFF. The DNA for the CDR3 is TGTGCCAGTAGGACAGGGGGTCAGCACCTTTACAATGAGCAGTTCTTC. The full variable domain, with the rest looked up from reference TRBV19 and TRBJ2-1, is DGGITQSPKYLFRKEGQNVTLSCEQNLNHDAMYWYRQDPGQGLRLIYYSQIVNDFQKGDIAEGYSVSREKKESFPLTVTSAQKNPTAFYLCASRTGGQHLYNEQFFGPGTRLTVL.

This clonotype came up many times. The chain is built from TRBV9 and TRBJ2-5; D is undetermined. CDR3 length: 13 residues. Trimming pared 0 bases from V and 5 bases from J, leaving 8 bases between. Germline CDR1 and CDR2: SGDLS and YYNGEE. CDR3 amino acids: CASSVGGLETQYF. The CDR3 DNA reads as TGTGCCAGCAGCGTAGGGGGTCTGGAGACCCAGTACTTC.

This clonotype was counted a few times. J is TRBJ2-5 and V is TRBV12-3 or TRBV12-4; 7 bases are shared with TRBD2. Unmatched junction bases numbered 8, after V lost 3 bases and J lost 4 bases. The CDR3 is made up of 15 amino acids. The CDR3 DNA follows: TGTGCCAGCAGTTTGTCGCGGGAGAATTTAGAGACCCAGTACTTC. It encodes CASSLSRENLETQYF.

This clonotype was observed a handful of times. V usage is TRBV20-1 and J usage is TRBJ2-7, with TRBD2 identical over 11 bases. This CDR3 comprises 15 residues. The germline V gene has CDR1 DFQATT and CDR2 SNEGSKA (reference sequence). J lost 2 bases, V lost 6 bases, and 9 bases had no gene match. DNA of the CDR3: TGCAGTGCCCACCCTAGCGGGAGGCCTACCTACGAGCAGTACGTC. Translated: CSAHPSGRPTYEQYV.

This clonotype was recorded a few times. The chain has TRBV4-3 and TRBJ2-5; D is perhaps TRBD1 (5 bases). Germline values: CDR1 LGHNA, CDR2 YSLEER. The CDR3 length is 16 residues. Between the trimmed V and J ends, which lost 1 base and 5 bases, there was a span of 17 bases. This CDR3 reads CASSQGYRTMGETQYF. Written as DNA, the CDR3 is TGCGCCAGCAGCCAAGGTTACAGGACAATGGGGGAGACCCAGTACTTC.

This clonotype was seen only a few times. The chain recombines TRBV5-1 with TRBJ2-7; the match to TRBD2 covers 9 bases. V gave up 0 bases and J gave up 0 bases; unmatched junction bases: 1. Germline values: CDR1 SGHRS, CDR2 YFSETQ. The CDR3 has 15 amino acids. The CDR3 nucleotides read TGCGCCAGCAGCTTGGGACTAGCGGACTCCTACGAGCAGTACTTC. It specifies CASSLGLADSYEQYF.

This clonotype was recorded a few times. The chain recombines TRBV28 with TRBJ1-2; 7 nucleotides align to TRBD1. CDR1 is MDHEN and CDR2 is SYDVKM in the germline V gene. V shed 7 bases, J shed 8 bases, and the junction held 16 bases outside the gene matches. CDR3 length: 15 residues. CDR3 sequence: CASTIGGQTLGGYTF. CDR3 nucleotide sequence: TGTGCCAGCACCATTGGGGGACAGACTTTAGGGGGCTACACCTTC.

This clonotype was seen many times. V gene TRBV12-5 combines with J gene TRBJ2-1; 7 bases are a match to TRBD2. Germline V gene sequence: CDR1 LGHNT, CDR2 FRNRAP. The CDR3 contains 16 residues. Losses at the gene ends were 7 bases for V and 6 bases for J; bases not matched to a gene: 15. In nucleotides, the CDR3 is TGTGCTAGTGCCTACGGAGCGGGGAACCTTCGCAATGAGCAGTTCTTC. This encodes CASAYGAGNLRNEQFF.

The J gene is TRBJ1-1, the V gene TRBV11-3; D unresolved. Germline assignment: CDR1 SGHNT and CDR2 YENEEA. CDR3 size: 11 residues. V lost 8 bases and J lost 3, with 7 bases in between. The DNA of the CDR3 is TGTGCCAGCCTCACGGACACTGAAGCTTTCTTT. Protein product: CASLTDTEAFF.

The V and J genes are TRBV5-1 and TRBJ2-1, with D unresolved. The V end was cut by 0 bases, the J end by 1 base, with 14 bases between. The CDR3 runs to 17 residues. Germline CDR1 and CDR2: SGHRS and YFSETQ. CDR3 sequence: CASSLAWVAASYNEQFF. The CDR3 DNA reads as TGCGCCAGCAGCTTGGCTTGGGTGGCGGCGTCCTACAATGAGCAGTTCTTC.

V usage is TRBV10-3 and J usage is TRBJ2-1; TRBD1 or TRBD2 may be the D gene (6 bases each). CDR1 and CDR2 (germline): ENHRY, SYGVKD. CDR3 length equals 16 residues. Trimming removed 0 bases from V and 4 bases from J, with 13 bases in between. CDR3 region: CAISESERGTYNEQFF. In DNA form, the CDR3 reads TGTGCCATCAGTGAGTCGGAAAGGGGGACTTACAATGAGCAGTTCTTC.

The sample holds many counts of this clonotype. The chain combines TRBV20-1 with TRBJ2-3; 8 bases are shared with TRBD2. V lost 6 bases and J lost 0; bases outside the gene matches: 11. This CDR3 region has 16 residues. From germline, CDR1 is DFQATT and CDR2 SNEGSKA (reference sequence). The CDR3 loop reads CSARLQREISTDTQYF. For the CDR3, the DNA is TGCAGTGCCAGGCTCCAGCGGGAGATTAGCACAGATACGCAGTATTTT.

This clonotype was seen many times. V is TRBV3-1 and J is TRBJ2-1; maybe TRBD2 (5 bases). The CDR3 spans 15 residues. Trimming removed 2 bases from V and 2 bases from J, with 10 bases in between. Germline CDR1 LGHDT, CDR2 YNNKEL (reference sequence). The CDR3 nucleotides read TGTGCCAGCAGCCAAAGCGGATCAGCCTACAATGAGCAGTTCTTC. Protein: CASSQSGSAYNEQFF.

At least ten counts were recorded for this clonotype. This chain connects TRBV12-3 or TRBV12-4 to TRBJ2-2; D is perhaps TRBD1 or TRBD2 (5 bases each). The CDR3 runs to 15 residues. V was shortened by 5 bases and J by 6 bases, with 16 bases between the two germline ends. In nucleotides, the CDR3 is TGTGCCAGCAGTCTACTAGTTGGGGCCCCCGGGGAGCTGTTTTTT. Translation: CASSLLVGAPGELFF.

This clonotype was counted many times. The chain joins TRBV29-1 to TRBJ2-7; 8 bases are shared with TRBD2. Germline CDR1 SQVTM, CDR2 ANQGSEA. Trimming removed 4 bases from V and 4 bases from J; junction bases left unmatched: 12. CDR3 length: 15 amino acids. CDR3 nucleotide sequence: TGCAGCGTTGTGGGGAGCGGGAGCTCCAGTTACGAGCAGTACTTC. Amino acid sequence: CSVVGSGSSSYEQYF.